This paragraph covers one T cell receptor beta chain sequence. Its antigen is undetermined. The PCR used 60 Vbeta and 13 Jbeta primers. Only in-frame clones appear in the TCRdb table, and some are missing; sequencing was by immunoSEQ multiplex PCR. The sample has about 160,000 clones, around 74% seen once. The source of the sample is a study of cytomegalovirus exposure and HLA in healthy donors. Study results and limitations: Near-uniform donor sequencing depth was presumed by presence/absence analyses.

The CDR3 loop spans 16 amino acids. Germline CDR1 MNHEY, CDR2 SMNVEV (reference sequence). V shed 5 bases, J shed 8 bases, and the junction held 8 bases outside the gene matches. The sequenced sample consisted of PBMCs. The receptor's source is a man aged 18 to 30 in good health and CMV-seronegative. The chain combines TRBV27 with TRBJ2-1; 14 nucleotides align to TRBD2. CDR3 in amino acids: CASSPRLAGGLDEQFF. The CDR3 DNA sequence: TGTGCCAGCAGTCCCCGACTAGCGGGAGGGTTGGATGAGCAGTTCTTC.